This section outlines one TCR beta chain sequence together with its context. Its antigen is not identified. CDR1 and CDR2 (germline): KGHDR, SFDVKD. The germline V and J ends were trimmed by 4 bases and 4 bases, with 12 bases remaining between them. This CDR3 has 15 residues. This sample is drawn from a study of T cells after yellow fever vaccination. Universal primer sites and UMIs were introduced during 5'RACE template-switching synthesis of TCR cDNA. TCRdb passed the 5' RACE reads through MiXCR, listing each CDR3 protein once. The repertoire consists of roughly 500,000 distinct CDR3 sequences, with 15% to 20% occurring once and the leading ten covering roughly an eighth. Study-level results: Post-booster repertoires again held most primary-vaccination clones (approximately 96% CD4, 85% to 90% CD8). Faster peaking, at day 5 versus 15, marked a secondary response that was weaker.

The TCR sequence derives from a man younger than 40 who received the YFV17D yellow fever vaccine. The chain uses TRBV24-1 and TRBJ2-2, with TRBD1 as a possible D gene (5 bases). The sequenced sample was PBMCs, obtained 15 days after the yellow fever booster vaccination. The CDR3 bases are TGTGCCACCAGTGACCTCAGGGTTGCCACCGGGGAGCTGTTTTTT. Encoded protein: CATSDLRVATGELFF.